Sequencing of this T cell receptor beta chain was carried out in a study of cytomegalovirus exposure and HLA in healthy donors. This clone was seen a few times. Vbeta (60) and Jbeta (13) primers were used in the PCR. Measured with immunoSEQ multiplex PCR; TCRdb has only the in-frame clones, and not every one. The sample consists of some 120,000 clones, over 6.5% of them appearing once. The V end was cut by 5 bases, the J end by 9 bases, with 19 bases between. The germline gives CDR1 MNHEY, CDR2 SMNVEV (reference sequence). The CDR3 is 14 amino acids. The TCR was taken from a woman aged 40 to 50 in good health and CMV-seropositive. The sequencing input was PBMCs. This rearrangement joins TRBV27 to TRBJ1-1; D gene ambiguous. CDR3 DNA sequence: TGTGCCAGCAGTCCCAGGCGCGGGGAGGAAAAAGCTTTCTTT. It encodes CASSPRRGEEKAFF.